What follows describes a single T cell receptor (beta chain). The antigen remains unidentified. This CDR3 has 15 amino acids. Germline assignment: CDR1 SNHLY and CDR2 FYNNEI. Between the trimmed V and J ends, which lost 3 bases and 1 base, there was a span of 10 bases. This sample was included in a study of identical twins. Study conclusions and caveats: Low generation probability was overrepresented in out-of-frame alpha sequences shared by twins. With abundant cord blood beta clonotypes, insertions were fewer; memory repertoires showed no such pattern. The degree of excess twin sharing was weaker in beta out-of-frame sequences.

One entry per CDR3 protein, called by TCRdb with MiXCR from the 5' RACE reads. The table has 500,000 to 700,000 distinct CDR3 sequences, just over 7% seen once. The sample was also linked to a second study, of yellow fever vaccine responses in identical twins. That paper adds: Twins' vaccine T cell response reportedly gave the appearance of partial convergence and partial personalization.

Sequencing used PBMCs. The sequence was obtained from a woman between 18 and 30 years old in good health. The J gene is TRBJ2-1, the V gene TRBV2; a weak D match, TRBD1 (6 bases). As DNA, the CDR3 is TGTGCCAGCAGTGACTCTCAGGGGTCCTACAATGAGCAGTTCTTC. It codes for CASSDSQGSYNEQFF. The full variable domain, rest sourced from reference TRBV2 and TRBJ2-1, is EPEVTQTPSHQVTQMGQEVILRCVPISNHLYFYWYRQILGQKVEFLVSFYNNEISEKSEIFDDQFSVERPDGSNFTLKIRSTKLEDSAMYFCASSDSQGSYNEQFFGPGTRLTVL.